This T cell receptor beta chain was recovered during a study of T cells in Graves' hyperthyroidism and ophthalmopathy. As for the study in general: Initial diagnosis, before any treatment, was when peripheral blood was collected. Regarding the study as a whole: Blood also contained most expanded thyroid clonotypes above 0.001.

Germline V CDR1 and CDR2: SNHLY, FYNNEI. Trimming cost V 7 bases and J 0 bases, with 13 bases left between them. CDR3 size: 15 residues. This clonotype occurred a few times. As yet, its antigen is unknown. Authors of the study amplified TCR beta CDR3 regions from RNA transcripts. HTBI primers were used for first-round RT-PCR of the TCR CDR3. Via MiXCR, TCRdb re-called the multiplex PCR reads, giving one row per CDR3 protein. Of about 690,000 distinct CDR3 sequences in the sample, 17% are singletons; the top ten hold roughly a sixth. The rearrangement uses TRBV2 and TRBJ1-3; tentative D call: TRBD1 (5 bases). Material: blood. This TCR derives from a man aged 45-60 years with Graves' hyperthyroidism. The CDR3 protein is CASTGGISSGNTIYF. CDR3 DNA sequence: TGTGCCAGCACGGGGGGAATTAGCTCTGGAAACACCATATATTTT.